This passage covers 6 T cell receptor beta chains from one sample sequenced in a study of neurological immune-mediated disorders (dated 2019 in TCRdb). The library was made by 5' RACE. Sequencing relied on an Illumina HiSeq 2500. In-frame beta chains were kept once TCRdb had trimmed the public reads at Q25 with fastp and called clones with MiXCR. CDR3 protein duplicates are merged, each entry listing the most common genes and DNA. Counted in this sample were 42,000 or so distinct CDR3 sequences; 2.5% of them appeared once. 9.5% to 15% of the sample belongs to the ten largest clones. The sequenced material came from PBMCs. The receptor set was obtained from a young man with multiple sclerosis.

This clonotype has at least ten counts. The chain employs TRBV5-1 and TRBJ1-1, with D hard to call. The CDR3 consists of 14 residues. Germline lookup yields CDR1 SGHRS and CDR2 YFSETQ. V lost 2 bases, J lost 5 bases, and 13 bases lay in between. The chain's CDR3 is CASSLGGAGTEAFF. The CDR3 DNA is TGCGCCAGCAGCTTAGGTGGCGCTGGAACTGAAGCTTTCTTT.

This clonotype came up a few times. The rearrangement joins TRBV7-2 to TRBJ2-7; unclear D gene. Trimming shortened V by 0 bases and J by 5 bases, and 11 bases separated the two germline ends. Germline V gene lookup returns CDR1 SGHTA and CDR2 FQGNSA. The CDR3 extends over 14 amino acids. CDR3 protein: CASSLAPGPHEQYF. CDR3 nucleotides: TGTGCCAGCAGCTTAGCTCCCGGTCCCCACGAGCAGTACTTC.

As concerns this clonotype: This may be a read error, as it is one base from a much larger clone. The chain recombines TRBV12-3 or TRBV12-4 with TRBJ2-5; D call uncertain. The CDR3 contains 13 residues. Trimming removed 5 bases at V and 3 bases at J, with 10 bases between. In DNA, the CDR3 is TGTGCCAGCAGTCGCAAAGTAAAAGAGACCCAGTACTTC. This sequence encodes CASSRKVKETQYF.

This clonotype was observed at least ten times. The chain links TRBV7-6 to TRBJ2-1, with TRBD2 matching over 10 bases. This CDR3 is 16 amino acids long. Losses at the gene ends were 5 bases for V and 2 bases for J; bases not matched to a gene: 6. CDR1 is SGHVS, CDR2 FNYEAQ, per germline. CDR3 protein: CASSPYTSGAYNEQFF. Here the CDR3 DNA reads TGTGCCAGCAGCCCTTATACTAGCGGGGCCTACAATGAGCAGTTCTTC.

This clonotype was picked up many times. The rearrangement links TRBV7-9 to TRBJ1-4; D is possibly TRBD1 (6 bases). Germline CDR1 reads SEHNR; CDR2 reads FQNEAQ (reference sequence). V was trimmed by 5 bases and J by 8 bases, leaving 15 bases between them. The CDR3 sequence is 14 residues long. The chain's CDR3 is CASSPGGAGEKLFF. CDR3 DNA: TGTGCCAGCAGCCCCGGGGGGGCGGGAGAAAAACTGTTTTTT.

At least ten counts were recorded for this clonotype. This chain joins TRBV4-3 and TRBJ2-1, with 9 nucleotides matching TRBD2. CDR1 LGHNA and CDR2 YSLEER come from the germline V gene. The trim removed 0 bases at V and 5 bases at J, leaving 2 bases unmatched. This CDR3 is 15 amino acids long. The CDR3 reads CASSQDLAGNNEQFF. The CDR3 DNA reads as TGCGCCAGCAGCCAAGATCTAGCGGGGAACAATGAGCAGTTCTTC.